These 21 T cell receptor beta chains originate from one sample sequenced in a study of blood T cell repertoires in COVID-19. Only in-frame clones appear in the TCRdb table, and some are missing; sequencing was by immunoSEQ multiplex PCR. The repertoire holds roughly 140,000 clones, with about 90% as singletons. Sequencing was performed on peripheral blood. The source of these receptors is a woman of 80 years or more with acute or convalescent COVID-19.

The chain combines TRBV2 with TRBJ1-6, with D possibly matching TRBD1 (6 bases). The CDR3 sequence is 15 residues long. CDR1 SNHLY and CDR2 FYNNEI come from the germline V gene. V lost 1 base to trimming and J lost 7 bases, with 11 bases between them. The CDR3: CASSEEGVRNSPLHF. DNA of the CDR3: TGTGCCAGCAGTGAAGAGGGGGTACGGAATTCACCCCTCCACTTT.

CDR3 loop: CASSAQGDDTEAFF. CDR3 nucleotide sequence: TGTGCCAGCAGCGCACAGGGTGATGACACTGAAGCTTTCTTT. The V call is TRBV7-3, the J call TRBJ1-1, with D possibly TRBD1 on 6 matching bases. Trimming cost V 5 bases and J 3 bases, with 13 bases left between them. Germline V CDR1 and CDR2: SGHTA, FQGTGA. This CDR3 is built from 14 residues. The variable domain in full, with the rest retrieved from reference TRBV7-3 and TRBJ1-1, is GAGVSQTPSNKVTEKGKYVELRCDPISGHTALYWYRQSLGQGPEFLIYFQGTGAADDSGLPNDRFFAVRPEGSVSTLKIQRTERGDSAVYLCASSAQGDDTEAFFGQGTRLTVV.

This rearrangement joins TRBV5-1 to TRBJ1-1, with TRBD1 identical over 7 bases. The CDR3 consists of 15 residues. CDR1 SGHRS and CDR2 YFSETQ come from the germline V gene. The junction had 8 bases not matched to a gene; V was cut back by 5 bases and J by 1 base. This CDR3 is CASSNQDRSNTEAFF. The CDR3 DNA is TGCGCCAGCAGTAACCAGGACAGGTCGAACACTGAAGCTTTCTTT.

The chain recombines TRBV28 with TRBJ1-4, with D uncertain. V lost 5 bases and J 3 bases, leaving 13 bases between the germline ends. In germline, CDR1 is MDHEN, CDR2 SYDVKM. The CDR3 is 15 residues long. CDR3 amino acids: CASSGSGKANEKLFF. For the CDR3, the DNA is TGTGCCAGCAGTGGTTCCGGGAAGGCTAATGAAAAACTGTTTTTT.

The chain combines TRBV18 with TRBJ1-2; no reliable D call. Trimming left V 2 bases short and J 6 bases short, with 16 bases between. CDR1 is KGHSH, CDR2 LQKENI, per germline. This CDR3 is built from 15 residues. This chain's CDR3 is CASSPSSQQSDGYTF. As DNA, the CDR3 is TGTGCCAGCTCACCATCGTCCCAACAGAGTGATGGCTACACCTTC.

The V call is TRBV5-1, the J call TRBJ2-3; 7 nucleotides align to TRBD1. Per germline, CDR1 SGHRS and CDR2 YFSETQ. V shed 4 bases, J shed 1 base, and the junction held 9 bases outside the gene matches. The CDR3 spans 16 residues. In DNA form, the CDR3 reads TGCGCCAGCAGCCCAGGACAGGCCTTAGGCACAGATACGCAGTATTTT. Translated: CASSPGQALGTDTQYF.

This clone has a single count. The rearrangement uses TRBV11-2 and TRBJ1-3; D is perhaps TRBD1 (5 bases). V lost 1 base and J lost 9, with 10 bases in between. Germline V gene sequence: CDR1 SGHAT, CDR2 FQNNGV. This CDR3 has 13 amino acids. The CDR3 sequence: CASSLVGETTIYF. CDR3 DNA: TGTGCCAGCAGCTTAGTAGGGGAAACCACCATATATTTT.

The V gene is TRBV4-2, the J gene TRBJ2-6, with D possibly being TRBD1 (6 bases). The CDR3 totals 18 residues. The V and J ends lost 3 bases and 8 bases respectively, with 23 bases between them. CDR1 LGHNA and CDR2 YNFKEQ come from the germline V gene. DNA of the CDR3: TGTGCCAGCAGCCAGTACCGGGACACCCTCTCTGAGACCAACGTCCTGACTTTC. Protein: CASSQYRDTLSETNVLTF.

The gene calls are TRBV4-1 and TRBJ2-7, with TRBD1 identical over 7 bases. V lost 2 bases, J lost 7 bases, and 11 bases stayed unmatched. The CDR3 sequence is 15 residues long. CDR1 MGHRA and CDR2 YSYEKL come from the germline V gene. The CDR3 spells CASSQPDRDLGEQYF. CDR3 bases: TGCGCCAGCAGCCAACCCGACAGGGATCTAGGGGAGCAGTACTTC.

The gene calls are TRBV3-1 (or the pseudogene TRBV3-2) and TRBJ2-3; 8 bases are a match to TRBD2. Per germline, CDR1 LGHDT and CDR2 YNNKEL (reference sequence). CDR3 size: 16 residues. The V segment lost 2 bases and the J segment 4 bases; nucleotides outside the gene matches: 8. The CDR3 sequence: CASSQLGASGPDTQYF. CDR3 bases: TGTGCCAGCAGCCAATTGGGGGCTAGCGGGCCAGATACGCAGTATTTT.

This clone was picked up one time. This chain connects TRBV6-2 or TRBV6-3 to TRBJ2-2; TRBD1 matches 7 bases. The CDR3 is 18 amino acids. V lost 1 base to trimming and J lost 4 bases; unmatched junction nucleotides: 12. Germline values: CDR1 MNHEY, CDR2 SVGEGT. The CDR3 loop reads CASSYYHFTGVGTGELFF. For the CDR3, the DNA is TGTGCCAGCAGTTACTACCACTTCACAGGGGTGGGCACCGGGGAGCTGTTTTTT.

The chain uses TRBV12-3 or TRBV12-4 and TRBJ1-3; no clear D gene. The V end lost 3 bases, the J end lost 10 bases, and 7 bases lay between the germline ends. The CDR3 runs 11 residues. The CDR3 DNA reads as TGTGCCAGCAGTTTGCGGGGAACCATATATTTT. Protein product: CASSLRGTIYF.

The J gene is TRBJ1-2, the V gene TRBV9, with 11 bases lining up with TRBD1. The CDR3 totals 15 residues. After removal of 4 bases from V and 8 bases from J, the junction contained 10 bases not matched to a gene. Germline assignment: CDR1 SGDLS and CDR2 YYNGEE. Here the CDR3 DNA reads TGTGCCAGCAGCACCGGGACAGGGGGTCCCTGGGGCTACACCTTC. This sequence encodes CASSTGTGGPWGYTF.

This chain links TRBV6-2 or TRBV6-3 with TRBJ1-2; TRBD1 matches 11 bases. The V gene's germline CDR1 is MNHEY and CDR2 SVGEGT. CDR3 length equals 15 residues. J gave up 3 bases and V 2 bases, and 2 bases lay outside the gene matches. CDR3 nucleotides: TGTGCCAGCAGTTACCCGGGACAGGGGGACTATGGCTACACCTTC. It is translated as CASSYPGQGDYGYTF.

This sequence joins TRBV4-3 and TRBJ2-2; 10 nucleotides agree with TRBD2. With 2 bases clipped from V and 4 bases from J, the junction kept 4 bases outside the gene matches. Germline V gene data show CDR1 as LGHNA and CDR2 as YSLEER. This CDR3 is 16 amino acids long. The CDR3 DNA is TGCGCCAGCAGCCAAATAGCGGGGGGCCCCACCGGGGAGCTGTTTTTT. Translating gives CASSQIAGGPTGELFF.

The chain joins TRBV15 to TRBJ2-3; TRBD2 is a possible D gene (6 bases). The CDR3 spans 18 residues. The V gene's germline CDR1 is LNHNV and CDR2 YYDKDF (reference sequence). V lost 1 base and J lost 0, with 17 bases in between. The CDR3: CATSRVRSGRPSTDTQYF. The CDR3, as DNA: TGTGCCACCAGCAGAGTCCGGAGCGGGCGACCTAGCACAGATACGCAGTATTTT. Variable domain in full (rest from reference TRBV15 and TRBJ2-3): DAMVIQNPRYQVTQFGKPVTLSCSQTLNHNVMYWYQQKSSQAPKLLFHYYDKDFNNEADTPDNFQSRRPNTSFCFLDIRSPGLGDTAMYLCATSRVRSGRPSTDTQYFGPGTRLTVL.

The CDR3 sequence is CASRWGADNEQFF. As DNA, the CDR3 is TGTGCCAGCAGGTGGGGAGCCGACAATGAGCAGTTCTTC. The chain combines TRBV6-5 with TRBJ2-1, with D maybe TRBD2 (5 bases). The CDR3 sequence is 13 residues long. In germline, CDR1 is MNHEY, CDR2 SVGAGI. V dropped 6 bases and J dropped 5 bases, with 11 bases sitting between them.

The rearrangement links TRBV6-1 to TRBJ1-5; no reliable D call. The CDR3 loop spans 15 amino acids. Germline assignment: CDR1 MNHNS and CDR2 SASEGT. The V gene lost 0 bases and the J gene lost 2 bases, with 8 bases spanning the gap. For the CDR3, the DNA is TGTGCCAGCAGTGAAGCGGGGAGAGGCAATCAGCCCCAGCATTTT. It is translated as CASSEAGRGNQPQHF.

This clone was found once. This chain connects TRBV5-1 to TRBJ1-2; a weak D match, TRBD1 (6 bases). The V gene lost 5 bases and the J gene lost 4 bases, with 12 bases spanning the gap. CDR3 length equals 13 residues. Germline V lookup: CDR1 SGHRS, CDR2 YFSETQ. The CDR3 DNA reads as TGCGCCAGCAGTTTACAGGGAAGCTATGGCTACACCTTC. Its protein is CASSLQGSYGYTF.

The CDR3 sequence: CASSSFSGGRTDTQYF. As DNA, the CDR3 is TGCGCCAGCAGCTCATTTAGCGGGGGCCGCACAGATACGCAGTATTTT. The chain is built from TRBV5-1 and TRBJ2-3; 9 bases map to TRBD2. The J segment lost 1 base and the V segment lost 3 bases, leaving 6 bases of the junction unmatched. CDR1 SGHRS and CDR2 YFSETQ come from the germline V gene. The CDR3 contains 16 residues.

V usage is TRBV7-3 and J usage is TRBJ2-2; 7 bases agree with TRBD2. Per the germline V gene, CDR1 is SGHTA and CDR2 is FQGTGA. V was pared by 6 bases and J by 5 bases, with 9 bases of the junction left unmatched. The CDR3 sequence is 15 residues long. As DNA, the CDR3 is TGTGCCAGCAGTCCAATCCGGGGGGAAACCGGGGAGCTGTTTTTT. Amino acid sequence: CASSPIRGETGELFF.